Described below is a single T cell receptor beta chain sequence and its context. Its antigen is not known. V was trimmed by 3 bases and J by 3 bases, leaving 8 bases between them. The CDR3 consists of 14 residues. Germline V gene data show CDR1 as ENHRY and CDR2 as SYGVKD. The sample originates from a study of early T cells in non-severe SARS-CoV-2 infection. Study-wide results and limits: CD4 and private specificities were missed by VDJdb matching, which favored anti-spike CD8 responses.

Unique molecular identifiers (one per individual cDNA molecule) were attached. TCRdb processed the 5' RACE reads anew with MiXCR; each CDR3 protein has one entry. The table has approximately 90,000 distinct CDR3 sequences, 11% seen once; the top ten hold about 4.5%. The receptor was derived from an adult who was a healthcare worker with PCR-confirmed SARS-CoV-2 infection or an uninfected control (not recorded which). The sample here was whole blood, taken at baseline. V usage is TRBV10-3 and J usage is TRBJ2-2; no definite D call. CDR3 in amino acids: CAISDSTDTGELFF. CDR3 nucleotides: TGTGCCATCAGTGATTCCACAGACACCGGGGAGCTGTTTTTT.